This entry lists 6 T cell receptor beta chains sequenced from one sample in a study of T-cell memory formation after mild COVID-19. Each CDR3 protein gets one entry after TCRdb re-called the 5' RACE reads with MiXCR. Of hundreds of thousands of distinct CDR3 sequences listed, 15% are singletons. The sequenced sample was PBMCs or a T cell subset sorted from them (not recorded which). These receptors were collected from a man younger than 35 who had mild COVID-19 (a few samples of this study predate the infection). Cell type and time point are not known.

Remarks on this clonotype: The junction shows a germline mismatch at one end, possibly a read error. This rearrangement joins TRBV29-1 to TRBJ1-2; 8 bases line up with TRBD1. Germline CDR1 SQVTM, CDR2 ANQGSEA. The CDR3 is made up of 13 amino acids. The DNA of the CDR3 is TGCAGCGTCGAAGAGGACAGGGCGATTGGCTACACCTTC. As protein: CSVEEDRAIGYTF.

In its sample, this clonotype was seen a few times. V usage is TRBV9 and J usage is TRBJ2-6; maybe TRBD2 (5 bases). V gave up 0 bases and J gave up 4 bases, with 14 bases separating them. Germline CDR1 SGDLS, CDR2 YYNGEE. The length of the CDR3 is 17 residues. The CDR3 loop is CASSVVDGGWGANVLTF. The CDR3, as DNA: TGTGCCAGCAGCGTAGTGGACGGCGGGTGGGGGGCCAACGTCCTGACTTTC.

This clonotype showed up just a few times. The chain couples TRBV5-1 to TRBJ1-1; 9 bases align to TRBD1. This CDR3 spans 14 amino acids. Germline V gene lookup returns CDR1 SGHRS and CDR2 YFSETQ. V shed 2 bases and J 5 bases; nucleotides not matched to a gene: 4. The chain's CDR3 is CASSFRQGGTEAFF. The CDR3 coding sequence is TGCGCCAGCAGCTTTCGACAGGGGGGAACTGAAGCTTTCTTT.

This clonotype has at least ten counts. The J gene is TRBJ1-1, the V gene TRBV6-6; D is possibly TRBD1 (6 bases). Deletions cut 0 bases from V and 1 base from J, with 6 bases between. There are 14 residues in the CDR3. Germline lookup yields CDR1 MNHNY and CDR2 SVGAGI (reference sequence). CDR3 DNA: TGTGCCAGCAGTTACTCGACAGGGAACACTGAAGCTTTCTTT. Residues: CASSYSTGNTEAFF.

The rearrangement joins TRBV5-1 to TRBJ2-3; 9 positions match TRBD2. Germline CDR1 SGHRS, CDR2 YFSETQ. The CDR3 has 15 amino acids. J lost 1 base, V lost 4 bases, and 4 bases had no gene match. CDR3 amino acids: CASSIPSGGTDTQYF. CDR3 in DNA: TGCGCCAGCAGCATACCTAGCGGGGGCACAGATACGCAGTATTTT.

The V and J genes are TRBV6-6 and TRBJ2-5, with TRBD2 matching over 12 bases. V shed 4 bases and J 1 base; nucleotides not matched to a gene: 4. Germline V gene data show CDR1 as MNHNY and CDR2 as SVGAGI (reference sequence). The CDR3 contains 16 residues. CDR3 DNA sequence: TGTGCCAGCAGTTCGAGACTAGCGGGGGCCCAAGAGACCCAGTACTTC. This encodes CASSSRLAGAQETQYF.